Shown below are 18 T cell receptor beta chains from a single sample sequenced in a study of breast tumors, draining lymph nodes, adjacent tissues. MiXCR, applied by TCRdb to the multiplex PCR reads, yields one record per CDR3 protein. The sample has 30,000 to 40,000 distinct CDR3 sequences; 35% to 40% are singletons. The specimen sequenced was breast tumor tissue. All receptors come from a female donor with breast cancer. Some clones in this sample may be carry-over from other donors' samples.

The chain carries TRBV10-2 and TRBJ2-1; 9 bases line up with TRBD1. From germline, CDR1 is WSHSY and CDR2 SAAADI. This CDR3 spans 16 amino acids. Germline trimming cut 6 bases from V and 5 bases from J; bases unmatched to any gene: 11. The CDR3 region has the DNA TGCGCCAGCAGGGTCGGACAGGGGCTGTCCGACAATGAGCAGTTCTTC. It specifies CASRVGQGLSDNEQFF.

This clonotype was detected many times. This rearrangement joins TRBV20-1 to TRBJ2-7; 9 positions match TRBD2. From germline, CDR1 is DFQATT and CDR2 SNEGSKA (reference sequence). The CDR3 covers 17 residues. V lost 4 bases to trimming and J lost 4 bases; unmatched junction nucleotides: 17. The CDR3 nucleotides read TGCAGTGCTACCGAGTTGGATTCACTAGCGGGTATATACGAGCAGTACTTC. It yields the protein CSATELDSLAGIYEQYF.

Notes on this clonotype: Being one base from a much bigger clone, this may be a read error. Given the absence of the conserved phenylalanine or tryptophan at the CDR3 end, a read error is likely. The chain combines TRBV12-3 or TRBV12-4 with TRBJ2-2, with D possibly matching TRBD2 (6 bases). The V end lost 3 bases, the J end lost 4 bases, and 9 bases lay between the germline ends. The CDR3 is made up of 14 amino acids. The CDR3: CASSLQGGTGELFV. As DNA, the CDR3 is TGTGCCAGCAGTTTGCAGGGAGGCACCGGGGAGCTGTTTGTT.

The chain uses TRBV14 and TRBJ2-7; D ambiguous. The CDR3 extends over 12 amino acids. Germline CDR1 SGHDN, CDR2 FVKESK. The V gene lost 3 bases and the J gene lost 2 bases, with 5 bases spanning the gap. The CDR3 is CASSQAPYEQYF. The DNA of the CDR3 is TGTGCCAGCAGCCAGGCCCCCTACGAGCAGTACTTC. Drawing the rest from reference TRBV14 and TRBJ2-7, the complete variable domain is EAGVTQFPSHSVIEKGQTVTLRCDPISGHDNLYWYRRVMGKEIKFLLHFVKESKQDESGMPNNRFLAERTGGTYSTLKVQPAELEDSGVYFCASSQAPYEQYFGPGTRLTVT.

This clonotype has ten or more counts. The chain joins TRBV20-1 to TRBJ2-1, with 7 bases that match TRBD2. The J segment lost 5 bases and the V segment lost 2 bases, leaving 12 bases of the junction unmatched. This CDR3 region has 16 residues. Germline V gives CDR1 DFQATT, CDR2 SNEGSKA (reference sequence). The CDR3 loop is CSARSLAEKIDNEQFF. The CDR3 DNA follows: TGCAGTGCTAGATCCCTAGCGGAGAAAATTGACAATGAGCAGTTCTTC.

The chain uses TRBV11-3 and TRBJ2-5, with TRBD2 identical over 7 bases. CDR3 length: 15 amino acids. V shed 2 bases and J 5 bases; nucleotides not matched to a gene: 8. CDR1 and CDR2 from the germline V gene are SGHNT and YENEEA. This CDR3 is CASSLKSGTQETQYF. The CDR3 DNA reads TGTGCCAGCAGCTTAAAAAGCGGGACCCAGGAGACCCAGTACTTC.

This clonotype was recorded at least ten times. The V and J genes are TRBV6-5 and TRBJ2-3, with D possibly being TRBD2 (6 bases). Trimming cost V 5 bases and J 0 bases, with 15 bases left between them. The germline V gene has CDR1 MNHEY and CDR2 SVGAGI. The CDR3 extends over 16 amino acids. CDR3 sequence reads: CASSRIAASSTDTQYF. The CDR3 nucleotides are TGTGCCAGCAGTAGAATAGCGGCCTCTAGCACAGATACGCAGTATTTT.

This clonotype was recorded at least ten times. The CDR3 bases are TGTGCCTGGAGCCAACAGGGAGATACGCAGTATTTT. It is translated as CAWSQQGDTQYF. The J gene is TRBJ2-3, the V gene TRBV30; tentatively, D is TRBD1 (6 bases). V lost 3 bases and J lost 5, with 9 bases in between. The germline CDR1 and CDR2 sequences are GTSNPN and SVGIG (reference sequence). This CDR3 spans 12 amino acids.

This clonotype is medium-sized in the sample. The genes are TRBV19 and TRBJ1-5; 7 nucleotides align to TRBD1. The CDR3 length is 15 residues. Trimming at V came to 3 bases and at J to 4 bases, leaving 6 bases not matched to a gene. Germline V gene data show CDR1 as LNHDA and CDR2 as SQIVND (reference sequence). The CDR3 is CASSIVQGVNQPQHF. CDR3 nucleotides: TGTGCCAGTAGTATCGTTCAGGGGGTAAATCAGCCCCAGCATTTT.

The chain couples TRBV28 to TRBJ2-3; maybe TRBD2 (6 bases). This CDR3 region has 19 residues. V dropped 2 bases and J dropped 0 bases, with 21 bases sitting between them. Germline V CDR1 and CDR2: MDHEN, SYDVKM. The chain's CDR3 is CASSLGSVGGKYSTDTQYF. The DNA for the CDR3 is TGTGCCAGCAGTTTAGGCTCCGTGGGAGGAAAATATAGCACAGATACGCAGTATTTT.

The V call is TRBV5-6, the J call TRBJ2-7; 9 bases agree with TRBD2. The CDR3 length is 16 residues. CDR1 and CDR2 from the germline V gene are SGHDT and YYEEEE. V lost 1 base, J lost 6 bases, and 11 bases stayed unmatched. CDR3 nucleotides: TGTGCCAGCAGCTTGAGGATGGCGGGAGGGCCCCGCGAGCAGTACTTC. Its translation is CASSLRMAGGPREQYF.

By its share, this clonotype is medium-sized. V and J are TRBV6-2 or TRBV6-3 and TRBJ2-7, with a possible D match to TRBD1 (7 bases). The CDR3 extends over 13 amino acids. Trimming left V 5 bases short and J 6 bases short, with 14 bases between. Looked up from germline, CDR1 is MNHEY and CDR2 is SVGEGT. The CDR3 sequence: CASSPYRGGEQYF. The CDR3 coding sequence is TGTGCCAGCAGTCCATACAGGGGAGGCGAGCAGTACTTC.

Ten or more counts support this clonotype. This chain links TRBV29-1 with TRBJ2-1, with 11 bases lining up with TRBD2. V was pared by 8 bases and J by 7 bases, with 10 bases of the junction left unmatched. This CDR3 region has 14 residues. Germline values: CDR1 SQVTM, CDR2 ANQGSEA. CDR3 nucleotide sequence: TGCAGCTCCATGACTAGCGGGAAGGTAAATGAGCAGTTCTTC. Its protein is CSSMTSGKVNEQFF.

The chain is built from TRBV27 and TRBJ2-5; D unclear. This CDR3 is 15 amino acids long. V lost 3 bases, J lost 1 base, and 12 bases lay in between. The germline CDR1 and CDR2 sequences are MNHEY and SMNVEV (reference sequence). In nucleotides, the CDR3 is TGTGCCAGCAGTTTTTTTGAAAAGGGCCAAGAGACCCAGTACTTC. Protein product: CASSFFEKGQETQYF.

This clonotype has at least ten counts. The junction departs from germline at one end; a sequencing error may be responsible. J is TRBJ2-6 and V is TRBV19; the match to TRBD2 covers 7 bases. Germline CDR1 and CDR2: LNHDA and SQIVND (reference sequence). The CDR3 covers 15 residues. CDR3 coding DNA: TGTGCCAGTAGGGGGACTACGGCTGGGACCAACGTCCTGACTTTC. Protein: CASRGTTAGTNVLTF.

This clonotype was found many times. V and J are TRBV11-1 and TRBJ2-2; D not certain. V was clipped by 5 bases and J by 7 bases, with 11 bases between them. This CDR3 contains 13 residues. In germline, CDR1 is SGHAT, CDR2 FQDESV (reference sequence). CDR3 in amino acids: CASSPRRGGELFF. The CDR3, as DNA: TGTGCCAGCAGCCCCCGAAGAGGCGGGGAGCTGTTTTTT.

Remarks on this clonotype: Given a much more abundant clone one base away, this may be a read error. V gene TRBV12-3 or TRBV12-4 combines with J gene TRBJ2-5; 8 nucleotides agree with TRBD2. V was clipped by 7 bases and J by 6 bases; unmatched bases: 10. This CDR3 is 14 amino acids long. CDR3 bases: TGTGCCAGCACCTCGAGCGGGAGTATAAAGACCCAGTACTTC. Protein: CASTSSGSIKTQYF.

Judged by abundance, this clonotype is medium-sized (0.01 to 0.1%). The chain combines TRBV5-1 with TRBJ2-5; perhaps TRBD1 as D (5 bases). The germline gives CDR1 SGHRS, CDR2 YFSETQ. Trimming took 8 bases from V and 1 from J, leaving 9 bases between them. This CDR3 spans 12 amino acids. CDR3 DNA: TGCGCCAGTCCAGGGTTCCAAGAGACCCAGTACTTC. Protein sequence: CASPGFQETQYF. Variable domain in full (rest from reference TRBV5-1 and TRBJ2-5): KAGVTQTPRYLIKTRGQQVTLSCSPISGHRSVSWYQQTPGQGLQFLFEYFSETQRNKGNFPGRFSGRQFSNSRSEMNVSTLELGDSALYLCASPGFQETQYFGPGTRLLVL.